This entry is about one T cell receptor beta chain. The antigen remains unidentified. The CDR3 sequence is 15 residues long. J gave up 4 bases and V 5 bases, and 10 bases lay outside the gene matches. Germline assignment: CDR1 SEHNR and CDR2 FQNEAQ (reference sequence). The PCR had 60 Vbeta and 13 Jbeta primers. TCRdb keeps only in-frame clones here, not all; method: immunoSEQ multiplex PCR. In the table there are 130,000 or so clones, roughly 78% of which are singletons. At collection, donors were nominally healthy, but unrecorded immune exposures were probable. This entry belongs to a study of cytomegalovirus exposure and HLA in healthy donors. Study conclusions and caveats: The study labeled 164 TCR beta chains cytomegalovirus-associated. Prior analysis indicated that the majority of TCR beta V segments exhibited productivity approximately 87% or approximately 30% of the time. The study dropped some indistinguishable V segments, TRBV6-2 and TRBV6-3 among them.

The J gene is TRBJ2-7, the V gene TRBV7-9; TRBD2 matches 8 bases. The sequencing input was PBMCs. The clonotype comes from a man younger than 45 in good health and CMV-seronegative. CDR3 in amino acids: CASSPARLARYEQYF. CDR3 sequence (DNA): TGTGCCAGCAGCCCCGCCAGACTAGCGAGGTACGAGCAGTACTTC. The entire variable domain, with the rest obtained from reference TRBV7-9 and TRBJ2-7, is as follows: DTGVSQNPRHKITKRGQNVTFRCDPISEHNRLYWYRQTLGQGPEFLTYFQNEAQLEKSRLLSDRFSAERPKGSFSTLEIQRTEQGDSAMYLCASSPARLARYEQYFGPGTRLTVT.